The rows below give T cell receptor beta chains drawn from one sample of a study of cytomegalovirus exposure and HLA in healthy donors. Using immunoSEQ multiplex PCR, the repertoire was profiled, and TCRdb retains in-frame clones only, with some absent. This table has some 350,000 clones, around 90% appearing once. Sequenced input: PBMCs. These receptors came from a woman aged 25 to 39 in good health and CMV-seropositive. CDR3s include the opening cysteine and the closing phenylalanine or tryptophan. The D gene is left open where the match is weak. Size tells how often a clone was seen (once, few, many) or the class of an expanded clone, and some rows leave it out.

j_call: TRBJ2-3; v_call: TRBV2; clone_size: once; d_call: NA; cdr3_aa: CASRFRDTSTDTQYF; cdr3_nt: TGTGCCAGCAGATTCCGGGACACTAGCACAGATACGCAGTATTTT
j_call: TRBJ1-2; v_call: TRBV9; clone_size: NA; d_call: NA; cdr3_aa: CASSVHQVATGYTF; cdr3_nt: TGTGCCAGCAGCGTTCATCAAGTTGCCACCGGCTACACCTTC
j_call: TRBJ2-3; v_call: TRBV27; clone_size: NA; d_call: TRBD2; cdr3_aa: CASSLVGRTEDTQYF; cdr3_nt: TGTGCCAGCAGTTTAGTCGGGAGGACTGAAGATACGCAGTATTTT
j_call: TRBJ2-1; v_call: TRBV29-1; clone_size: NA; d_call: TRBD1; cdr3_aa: CSIWTGSYNEQFF; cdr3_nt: TGCAGCATCTGGACAGGGTCCTACAATGAGCAGTTCTTC
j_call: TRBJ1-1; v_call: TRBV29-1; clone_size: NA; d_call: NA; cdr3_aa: CSVALRATGTEAFF; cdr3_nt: TGCAGCGTTGCCCTCAGGGCCACCGGGACTGAAGCTTTCTTT
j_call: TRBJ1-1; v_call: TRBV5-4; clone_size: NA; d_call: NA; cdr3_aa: CASSLGGPTAEAFF; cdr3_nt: TGTGCCAGCAGCTTGGGGGGTCCAACGGCTGAAGCTTTCTTT
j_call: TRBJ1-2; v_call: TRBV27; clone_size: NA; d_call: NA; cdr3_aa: CASSLGRDYGYIF; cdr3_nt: TGTGCCAGCAGTTTAGGGCGGGACTATGGCTACATCTTC
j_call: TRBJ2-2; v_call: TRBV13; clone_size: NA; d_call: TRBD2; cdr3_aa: CASSFPSGNTGELFF; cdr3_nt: TGTGCCAGCAGCTTCCCTAGCGGAAACACCGGGGAGCTGTTTTTT
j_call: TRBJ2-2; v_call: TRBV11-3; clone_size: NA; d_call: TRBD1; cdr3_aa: CASSSTGETGELFF; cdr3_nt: TGTGCCAGCAGCTCGACAGGGGAGACCGGGGAGCTGTTTTTT
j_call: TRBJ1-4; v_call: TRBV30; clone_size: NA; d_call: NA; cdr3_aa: CAWSDDDLFSGEKLFF; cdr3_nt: TGTGCCTGGAGTGACGACGACCTTTTCTCGGGTGAAAAACTGTTTTTT
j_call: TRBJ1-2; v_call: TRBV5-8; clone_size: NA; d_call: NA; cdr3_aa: CASSPIRRDYGYTF; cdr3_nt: TGTGCCAGCAGCCCCATTAGGCGGGACTATGGCTACACCTTC
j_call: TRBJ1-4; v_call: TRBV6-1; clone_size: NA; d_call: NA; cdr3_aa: CASSAARSATLPNEKLFF; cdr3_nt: TGTGCCAGCAGTGCCGCGCGGTCGGCCACTCTCCCTAATGAAAAACTGTTTTTT